This T cell receptor (beta chain) was sequenced during a study of cytomegalovirus exposure and HLA in healthy donors. On the study more broadly: Out of 398 genotyped donors, 81% belonged to the Caucasian-associated ancestry cluster. General study results and limits: TCR beta sequences reportedly predicted most subjects' HLA-A and HLA-B alleles accurately.

A multiplex PCR was run with 60 Vbeta primers and 13 Jbeta primers. Assay: immunoSEQ multiplex PCR; the TCRdb copy retains only in-frame clones and omits some. The repertoire holds 150,000 to 200,000 clones, with roughly 80% as singletons. Germline values: CDR1 MNHNS, CDR2 SASEGT. V was trimmed by 1 base and J by 16 bases, leaving 14 bases between them. CDR3 size: 12 residues. As to this clone: Its antigen is unknown.

The gene calls are TRBV6-1 and TRBJ1-5; D gene uncertain. This clonotype was obtained from a male donor in good health and CMV-seropositive. The sample comprised PBMCs. CDR3 amino acids: CASSEGARLEHF. CDR3 nucleotides: TGTGCCAGCAGTGAAGGTGCCAGGCTCGAACATTTT.